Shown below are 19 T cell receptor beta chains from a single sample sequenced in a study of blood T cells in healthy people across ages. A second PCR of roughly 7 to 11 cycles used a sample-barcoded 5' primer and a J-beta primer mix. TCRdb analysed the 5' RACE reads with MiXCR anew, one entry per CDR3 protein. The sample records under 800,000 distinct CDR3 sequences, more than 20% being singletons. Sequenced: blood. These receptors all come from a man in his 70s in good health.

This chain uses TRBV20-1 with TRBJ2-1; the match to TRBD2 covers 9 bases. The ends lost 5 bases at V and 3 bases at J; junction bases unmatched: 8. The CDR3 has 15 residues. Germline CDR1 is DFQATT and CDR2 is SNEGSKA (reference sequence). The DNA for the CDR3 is TGCAGTGCTCCACCTAAGCGGGAGGTCTACAATGAGCAGTTCTTC. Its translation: CSAPPKREVYNEQFF.

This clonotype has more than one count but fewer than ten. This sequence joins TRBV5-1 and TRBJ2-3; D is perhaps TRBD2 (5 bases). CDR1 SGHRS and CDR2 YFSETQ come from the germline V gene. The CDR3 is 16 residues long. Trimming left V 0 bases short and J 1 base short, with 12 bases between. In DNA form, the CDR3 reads TGCGCCAGCAGCTTGGATTCTAGCCGCCGCACAGATACGCAGTATTTT. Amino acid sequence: CASSLDSSRRTDTQYF.

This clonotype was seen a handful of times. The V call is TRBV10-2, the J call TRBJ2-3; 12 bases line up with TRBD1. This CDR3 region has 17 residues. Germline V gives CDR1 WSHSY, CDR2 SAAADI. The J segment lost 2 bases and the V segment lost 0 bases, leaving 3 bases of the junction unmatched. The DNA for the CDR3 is TGCGCCAGCAGTGAGTCGGGACAGGGGGCGATCACAGATACGCAGTATTTT. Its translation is CASSESGQGAITDTQYF.

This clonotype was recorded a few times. In nucleotides, the CDR3 is TGTGCCAGCAATCTTGACGAGAGGGCCGAGCAGTACTTC. It translates to CASNLDERAEQYF. This chain links TRBV2 with TRBJ2-1; possible D gene TRBD2, 5 bases. TRBJ2-7 matches the DNA end more closely, so the J call is doubtful. This CDR3 is built from 13 residues. Per the germline V gene, CDR1 is SNHLY and CDR2 is FYNNEI.

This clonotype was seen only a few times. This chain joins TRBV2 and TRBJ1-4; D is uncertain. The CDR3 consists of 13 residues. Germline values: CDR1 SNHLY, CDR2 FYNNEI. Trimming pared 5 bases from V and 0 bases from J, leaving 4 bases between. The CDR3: CASSPATNEKLFF. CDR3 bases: TGTGCCAGCAGTCCCGCAACTAATGAAAAACTGTTTTTT.

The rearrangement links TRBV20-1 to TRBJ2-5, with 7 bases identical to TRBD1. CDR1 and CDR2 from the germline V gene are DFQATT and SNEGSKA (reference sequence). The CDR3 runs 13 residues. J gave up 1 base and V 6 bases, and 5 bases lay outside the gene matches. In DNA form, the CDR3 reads TGCAGTGCCTCGGGACAGCCCCAAGAGACCCAGTACTTC. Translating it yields CSASGQPQETQYF.

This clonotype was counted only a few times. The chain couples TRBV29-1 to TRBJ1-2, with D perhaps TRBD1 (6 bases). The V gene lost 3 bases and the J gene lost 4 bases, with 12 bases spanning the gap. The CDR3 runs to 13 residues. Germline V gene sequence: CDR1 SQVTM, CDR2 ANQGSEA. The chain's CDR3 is CSVDHRVGYGYTF. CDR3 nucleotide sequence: TGCAGCGTTGACCACAGGGTGGGCTATGGCTACACCTTC.

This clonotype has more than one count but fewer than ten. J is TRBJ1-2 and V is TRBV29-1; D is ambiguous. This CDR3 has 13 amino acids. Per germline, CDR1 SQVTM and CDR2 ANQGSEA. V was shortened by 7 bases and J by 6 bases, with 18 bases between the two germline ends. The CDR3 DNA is TGCAGCGCCCGAATAGGGTTTAGTCATGGCTACACCTTC. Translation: CSARIGFSHGYTF. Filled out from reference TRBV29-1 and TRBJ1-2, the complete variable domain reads SAVISQKPSRDICQRGTSLTIQCQVDSQVTMMFWYRQQPGQSLTLIATANQGSEATYESGFVIDKFPISRPNLTFSTLTVSNMSPEDSSIYLCSARIGFSHGYTFGSGTRLTVV.

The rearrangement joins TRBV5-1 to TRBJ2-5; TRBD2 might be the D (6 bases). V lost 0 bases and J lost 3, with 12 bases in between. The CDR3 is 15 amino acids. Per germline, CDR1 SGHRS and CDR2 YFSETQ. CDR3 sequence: CASSLAGGVEETQYF. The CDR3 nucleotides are TGCGCCAGCAGCTTGGCCGGGGGAGTTGAAGAGACCCAGTACTTC.

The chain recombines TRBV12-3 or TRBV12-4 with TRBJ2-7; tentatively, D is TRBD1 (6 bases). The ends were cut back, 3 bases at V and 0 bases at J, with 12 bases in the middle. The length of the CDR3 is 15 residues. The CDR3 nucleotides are TGTGCCAGCAGTTTGCAGACAGGAAACTCCTACGAGCAGTACTTC. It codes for CASSLQTGNSYEQYF.

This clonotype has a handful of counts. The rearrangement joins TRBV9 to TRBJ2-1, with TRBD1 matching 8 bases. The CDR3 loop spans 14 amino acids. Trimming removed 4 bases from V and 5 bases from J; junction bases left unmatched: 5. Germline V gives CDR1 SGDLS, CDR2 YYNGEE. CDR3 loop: CASSMDRANNEQFF. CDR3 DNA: TGTGCCAGCAGCATGGACAGGGCGAACAATGAGCAGTTCTTC.

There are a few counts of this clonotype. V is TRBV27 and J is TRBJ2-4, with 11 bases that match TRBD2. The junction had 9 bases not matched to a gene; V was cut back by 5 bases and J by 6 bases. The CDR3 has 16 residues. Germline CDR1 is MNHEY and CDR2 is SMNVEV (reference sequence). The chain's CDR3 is CASSETSGNGGNIQYF. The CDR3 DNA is TGTGCCAGCAGTGAGACTAGCGGGAACGGGGGAAACATTCAGTACTTC.

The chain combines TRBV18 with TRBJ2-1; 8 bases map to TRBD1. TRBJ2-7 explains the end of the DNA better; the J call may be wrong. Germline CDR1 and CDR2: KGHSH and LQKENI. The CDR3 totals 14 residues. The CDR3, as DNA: TGTGCCAGCTCATCGTCCAGGGGGCTCTACGAGCAGTACTTC. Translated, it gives CASSSSRGLYEQYF.

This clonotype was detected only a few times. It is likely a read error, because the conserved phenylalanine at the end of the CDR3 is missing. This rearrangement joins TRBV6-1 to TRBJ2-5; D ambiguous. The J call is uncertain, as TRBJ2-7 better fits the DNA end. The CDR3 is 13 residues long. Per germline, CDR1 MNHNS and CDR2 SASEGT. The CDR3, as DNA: TGTGCCACCAACCGGGTTCTCGGCTACGAGCAGTACCTC. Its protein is CATNRVLGYEQYL.

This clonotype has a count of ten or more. Here the CDR3 DNA reads TGTGCCAGCAGCCCCAGGGAGGACTATGGCTACACCTTC. Protein: CASSPREDYGYTF. The chain carries TRBV7-9 and TRBJ1-2, with D perhaps matching TRBD1 (5 bases). The germline V gene has CDR1 SEHNR and CDR2 FQNEAQ (reference sequence). V lost 5 bases and J lost 3, with 10 bases in between. The CDR3 covers 13 residues.

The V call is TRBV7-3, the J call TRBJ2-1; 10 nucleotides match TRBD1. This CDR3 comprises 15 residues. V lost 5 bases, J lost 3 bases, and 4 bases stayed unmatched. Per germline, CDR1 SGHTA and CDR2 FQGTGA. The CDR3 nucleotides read TGTGCCAGCAGCGCAGGACAGGGGGTCTACAATGAGCAGTTCTTC. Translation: CASSAGQGVYNEQFF.

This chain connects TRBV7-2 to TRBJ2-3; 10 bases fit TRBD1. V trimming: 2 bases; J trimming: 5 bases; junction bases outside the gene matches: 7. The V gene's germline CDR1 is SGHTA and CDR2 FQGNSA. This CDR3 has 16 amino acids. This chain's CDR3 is CASSLRGGQGRDTQYF. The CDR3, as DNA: TGTGCCAGCAGCTTACGGGGGGGACAGGGGAGAGATACGCAGTATTTT. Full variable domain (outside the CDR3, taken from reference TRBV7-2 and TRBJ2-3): GAGVSQSPSNKVTEKGKDVELRCDPISGHTALYWYRQSLGQGLEFLIYFQGNSAPDKSGLPSDRFSAERTGGSVSTLTIQRTQQEDSAVYLCASSLRGGQGRDTQYFGPGTRLTVL.

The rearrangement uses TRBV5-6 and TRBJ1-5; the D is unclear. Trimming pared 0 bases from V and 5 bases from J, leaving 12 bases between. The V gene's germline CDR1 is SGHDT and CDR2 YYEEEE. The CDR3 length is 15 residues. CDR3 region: CASSLGGVWDQPQHF. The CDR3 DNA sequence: TGTGCCAGCAGCTTGGGTGGGGTCTGGGATCAGCCCCAGCATTTT.

CDR3 nucleotides: TGTGCCAGCAGCTTAGGACAGATCGAGACCCAGTACTTC. Translating it yields CASSLGQIETQYF. The V call is TRBV11-2, the J call TRBJ2-5; possibly TRBD1 for D (5 bases). The length of the CDR3 is 13 residues. V lost 1 base, J lost 5 bases, and 8 bases lay in between. The germline CDR1 and CDR2 sequences are SGHAT and FQNNGV.